The clone carrying this TCR beta chain was observed a few times. The target antigen is unknown. J gave up 2 bases and V 6 bases, and 0 bases lay outside the gene matches. Germline lookup yields CDR1 MNHEY and CDR2 SVGAGI. This CDR3 region has 13 residues. These data originate in a study of tumor-infiltrating lymphocytes in primary liver carcinoma. Study-level information: All lesions had stage T1-T3 N0M0 and roughly 4.2 to 10 cm widths. Each sample had roughly 3.5 to 7.5 million productive TCRbeta reads regardless of tissue type.

Unsorted whole blood supplied the blood RNA, and germline DNA was isolated too. cDNA specific to TCR beta was made from around 470 ng of total RNA, with a constant-region primer employed for priming. What produced the TCR beta libraries was three nested multiplex PCR rounds using slightly modified ARM-PCR. With TRBV1-TRBV30 forward primers and a C-beta reverse primer, the first two PCR rounds were run for about 10 cycles each. TCRdb used MiXCR to reprocess the multiplex PCR reads, holding one entry per CDR3 protein. The data contain nearly 200,000 distinct CDR3 sequences, approximately 64% of them singletons. Study-wide findings and caveats: Bulk unsorted material prevented CD4+ and CD8+ repertoire comparison.

The V gene is TRBV6-5, the J gene TRBJ1-3; 8 bases line up with TRBD1. The origin of this receptor is a woman in her sixties or seventies with primary liver carcinoma and hepatitis B virus infection. Sequencing was performed on peripheral blood. DNA for the CDR3: TGTGCCAGCAGACAGGGGGCTGGAAACACCATATATTTT. Amino acids: CASRQGAGNTIYF.